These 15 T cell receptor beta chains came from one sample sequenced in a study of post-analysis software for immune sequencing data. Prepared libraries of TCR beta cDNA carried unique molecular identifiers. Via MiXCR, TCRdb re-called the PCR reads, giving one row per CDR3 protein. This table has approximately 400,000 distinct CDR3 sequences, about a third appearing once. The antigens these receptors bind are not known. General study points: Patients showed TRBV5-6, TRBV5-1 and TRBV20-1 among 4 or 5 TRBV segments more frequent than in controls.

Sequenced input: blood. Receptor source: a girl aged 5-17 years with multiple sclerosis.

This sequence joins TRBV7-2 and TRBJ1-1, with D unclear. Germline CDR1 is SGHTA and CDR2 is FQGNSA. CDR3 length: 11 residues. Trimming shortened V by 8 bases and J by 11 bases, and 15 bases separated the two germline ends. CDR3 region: CASLQKHRAFF. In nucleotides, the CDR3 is TGTGCCAGCCTCCAAAAGCATCGGGCTTTCTTT.

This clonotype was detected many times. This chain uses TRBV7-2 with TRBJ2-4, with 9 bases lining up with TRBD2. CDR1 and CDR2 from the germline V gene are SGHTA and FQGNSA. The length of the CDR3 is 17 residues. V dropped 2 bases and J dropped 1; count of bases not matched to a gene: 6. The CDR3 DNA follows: TGTGCCAGCAGCTTAAGGGGGAGCGGGGGGGCCAAAAACATTCAGTACTTC. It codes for CASSLRGSGGAKNIQYF.

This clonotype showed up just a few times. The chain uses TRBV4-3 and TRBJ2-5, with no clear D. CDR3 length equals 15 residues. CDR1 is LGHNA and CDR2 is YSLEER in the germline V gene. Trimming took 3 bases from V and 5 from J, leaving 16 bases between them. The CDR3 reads CASSQSTNPRETQYF. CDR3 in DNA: TGCGCCAGCAGCCAGTCTACGAACCCTCGGGAGACCCAGTACTTC.

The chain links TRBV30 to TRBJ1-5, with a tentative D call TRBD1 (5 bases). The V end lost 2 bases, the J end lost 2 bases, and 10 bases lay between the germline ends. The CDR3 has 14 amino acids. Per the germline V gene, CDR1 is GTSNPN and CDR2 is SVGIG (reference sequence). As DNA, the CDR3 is TGTGCCTGGAGTATCGCCAGGGGCAATCAGCCCCAGCATTTT. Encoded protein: CAWSIARGNQPQHF.

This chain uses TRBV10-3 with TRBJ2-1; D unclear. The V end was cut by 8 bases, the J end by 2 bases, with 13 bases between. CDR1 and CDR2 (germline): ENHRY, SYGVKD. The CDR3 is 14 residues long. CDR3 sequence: CAIEDPGAYNEQFF. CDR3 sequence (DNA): TGTGCCATCGAAGACCCTGGGGCCTACAATGAGCAGTTCTTC.

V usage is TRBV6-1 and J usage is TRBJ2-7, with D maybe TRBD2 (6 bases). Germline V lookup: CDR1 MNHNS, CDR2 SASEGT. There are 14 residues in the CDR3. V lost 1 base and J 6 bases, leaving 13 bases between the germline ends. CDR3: CASSEGRLVSEQYF. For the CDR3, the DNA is TGTGCCAGCAGTGAAGGAAGACTAGTCTCCGAGCAGTACTTC.

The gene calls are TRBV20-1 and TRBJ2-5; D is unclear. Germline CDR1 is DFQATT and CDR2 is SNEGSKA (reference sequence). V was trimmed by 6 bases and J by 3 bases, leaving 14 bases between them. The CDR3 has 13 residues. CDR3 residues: CSAHRYGEETQYF. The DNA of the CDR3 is TGCAGTGCGCACCGGTATGGCGAAGAGACCCAGTACTTC.

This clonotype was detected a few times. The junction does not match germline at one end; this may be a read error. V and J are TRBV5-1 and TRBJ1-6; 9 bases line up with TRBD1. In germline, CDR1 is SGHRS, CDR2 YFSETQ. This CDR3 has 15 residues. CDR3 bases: TGCGCCAGCACCTTGGGTACGGACAGGGGATCACCCCTCCACTTT. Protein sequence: CASTLGTDRGSPLHF.

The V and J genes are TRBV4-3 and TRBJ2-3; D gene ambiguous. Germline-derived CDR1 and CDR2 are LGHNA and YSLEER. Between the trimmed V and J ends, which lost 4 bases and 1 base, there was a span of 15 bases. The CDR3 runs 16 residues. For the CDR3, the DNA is TGCGCCAGCAGCCCCCTTCGGCCCGACGGCACAGATACGCAGTATTTT. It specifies CASSPLRPDGTDTQYF.

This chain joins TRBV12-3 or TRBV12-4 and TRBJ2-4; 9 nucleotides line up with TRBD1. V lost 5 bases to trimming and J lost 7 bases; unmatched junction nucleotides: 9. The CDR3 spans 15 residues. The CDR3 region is CASSRTGGLFNIQYF. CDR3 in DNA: TGTGCCAGCAGTCGTACAGGGGGCCTATTCAACATTCAGTACTTC.

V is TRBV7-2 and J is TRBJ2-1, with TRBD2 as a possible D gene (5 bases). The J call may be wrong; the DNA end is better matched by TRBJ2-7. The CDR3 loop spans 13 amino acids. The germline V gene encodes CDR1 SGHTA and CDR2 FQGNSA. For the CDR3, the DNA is TGTGCCAGCGCGGGTCGGGGTTTGGGCGAGCAGTACTTC. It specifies CASAGRGLGEQYF.

CDR3 nucleotide sequence: TGCAGTGCTCAAGAGCAGGGAGGCTATGGCTACACCTTC. This encodes CSAQEQGGYGYTF. The V gene is TRBV20-1, the J gene TRBJ1-2; maybe TRBD1 (5 bases). Trimming removed 5 bases from V and 4 bases from J, with 14 bases in between. The CDR3 has 13 amino acids. Germline V gene data show CDR1 as DFQATT and CDR2 as SNEGSKA (reference sequence).

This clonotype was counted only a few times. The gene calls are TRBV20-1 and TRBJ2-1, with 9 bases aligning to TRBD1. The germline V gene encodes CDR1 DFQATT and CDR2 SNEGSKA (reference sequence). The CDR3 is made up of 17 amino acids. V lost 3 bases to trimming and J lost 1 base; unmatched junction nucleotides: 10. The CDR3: CSARKPGQGRSYNEQFF. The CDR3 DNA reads TGCAGTGCTAGGAAACCGGGACAGGGTCGGTCCTACAATGAGCAGTTCTTC.

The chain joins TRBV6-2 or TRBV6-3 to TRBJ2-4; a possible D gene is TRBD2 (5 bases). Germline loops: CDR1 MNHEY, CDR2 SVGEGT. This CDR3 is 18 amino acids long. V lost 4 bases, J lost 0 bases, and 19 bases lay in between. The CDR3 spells CASSFTRPGILAKNIQYF. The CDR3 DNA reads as TGTGCCAGCAGTTTCACTCGCCCGGGGATCTTAGCCAAAAACATTCAGTACTTC.

This chain's CDR3 is CSAPRREGLWTKNIQYF. The CDR3 DNA reads as TGCAGTGCACCCCGGCGGGAGGGCCTTTGGACCAAAAACATTCAGTACTTC. The chain is built from TRBV20-1 and TRBJ2-4; 9 bases are shared with TRBD2. This CDR3 spans 17 amino acids. CDR1 is DFQATT and CDR2 is SNEGSKA in the germline V gene (reference sequence). V lost 6 bases to trimming and J lost 2 bases; unmatched junction nucleotides: 14.